One sample yielded the 21 T cell receptor beta chains listed below, sequenced in a study of blood T cell repertoires in COVID-19. Measured with immunoSEQ multiplex PCR; TCRdb has only the in-frame clones, and not every one. The sample lists about 98,000 clones; roughly 80% were seen once. Sequenced input: peripheral blood. All receptors come from a man in his sixties or seventies with active or convalescent COVID-19.

The V and J genes are TRBV5-8 and TRBJ2-7, with a weak D call TRBD1 (6 bases). Germline values: CDR1 SGHTS, CDR2 YDEGEE. V was trimmed by 3 bases and J by 2 bases, leaving 18 bases between them. The CDR3 length is 16 residues. The DNA of the CDR3 is TGTGCCAGCAGCTCCCCCGGTAGGGGGTTTACCTACGAGCAGTACTTC. This gives the protein CASSSPGRGFTYEQYF.

The rearrangement joins TRBV5-4 to TRBJ2-5; a possible D gene is TRBD2 (6 bases). Germline CDR1 and CDR2: SGHNT and YYREEE (reference sequence). V was pared by 5 bases and J by 9 bases, with 17 bases between. This CDR3 is built from 13 residues. This chain's CDR3 is CASSSRGEESQYF. In DNA, the CDR3 is TGTGCCAGCAGTTCTCGAGGGGAGGAGTCCCAGTACTTC.

The rearrangement uses TRBV6-5 and TRBJ1-2, with TRBD1 matching over 11 bases. This CDR3 spans 14 amino acids. CDR1 is MNHEY and CDR2 is SVGAGI in the germline V gene. J was trimmed by 7 bases and V by 8 bases; bases with no gene match: 9. The CDR3 DNA reads TGTGCCAGCGGTTTGGGACAGGGGGTGGGTGGCTACACCTTC. Protein: CASGLGQGVGGYTF.

The chain links TRBV7-6 to TRBJ2-7; D is perhaps TRBD1 (6 bases). The germline V gene has CDR1 SGHVS and CDR2 FNYEAQ. The CDR3 covers 14 residues. The ends were cut back, 4 bases at V and 2 bases at J, with 12 bases in the middle. In DNA, the CDR3 is TGTGCCAGCAGCTCAGGGGTGGGCCCCTACGAGCAGTACTTC. Encoded protein: CASSSGVGPYEQYF.

The chain couples TRBV3-1 (or the pseudogene TRBV3-2) to TRBJ2-1; no clear D. The CDR3 covers 13 residues. The V gene's germline CDR1 is LGHDT and CDR2 YNNKEL (reference sequence). Trimming removed 2 bases from V and 3 bases from J, with 5 bases in between. This CDR3 reads CASSQLYYNEQFF. The CDR3 DNA reads as TGTGCCAGCAGCCAACTATACTACAATGAGCAGTTCTTC.

This clone was seen only once. This chain joins TRBV12-5 and TRBJ1-2; weak D call: TRBD1 (6 bases). V was pared by 5 bases and J by 6 bases, with 10 bases between. The CDR3 consists of 12 residues. Germline V CDR1 and CDR2: LGHNT, FRNRAP. DNA for the CDR3: TGTGCTAGTGGTCGAGGGGGGGATGGCTACACCTTC. Amino acids: CASGRGGDGYTF.

The chain joins TRBV2 to TRBJ1-6; D might be TRBD1 (5 bases). Germline CDR1 SNHLY, CDR2 FYNNEI. CDR3 length: 15 residues. The ends were cut back, 0 bases at V and 10 bases at J, with 13 bases in the middle. The CDR3 nucleotides are TGTGCCAGCAGTGAAGCGATCCAGGGAGGCTCACCCCTCCACTTT. Residues: CASSEAIQGGSPLHF.

The V and J genes are TRBV9 and TRBJ1-2; 9 bases fit TRBD1. This CDR3 has 16 amino acids. Unmatched junction bases numbered 11, after V lost 4 bases and J lost 4 bases. Germline CDR1 reads SGDLS; CDR2 reads YYNGEE. The CDR3 region is CASSLRDRAVTYGYTF. The DNA for the CDR3 is TGTGCCAGCAGCCTCCGGGACAGGGCTGTTACCTATGGCTACACCTTC.

The V and J genes are TRBV25-1 and TRBJ2-1; 7 bases line up with TRBD1. The CDR3 consists of 16 residues. V trimming: 4 bases; J trimming: 7 bases; junction bases outside the gene matches: 13. Germline assignment: CDR1 MGHDK and CDR2 SYGVNS. CDR3 coding DNA: TGTGCCAGCAGTGGGTACACCGGGACAGAAAAAAATGAGCAGTTCTTC. It yields the protein CASSGYTGTEKNEQFF.

This clone was detected only once. The chain joins TRBV7-6 to TRBJ2-1; 9 nucleotides agree with TRBD1. V lost 5 bases to trimming and J lost 7 bases; unmatched junction nucleotides: 12. The CDR3 sequence is 16 residues long. CDR1 is SGHVS, CDR2 FNYEAQ, per germline. The CDR3 DNA follows: TGTGCCAGCAGCCCCCGCGGGACAGGGCTTTATAATGAGCAGTTCTTC. This codes for CASSPRGTGLYNEQFF. The variable domain in full, with the rest retrieved from reference TRBV7-6 and TRBJ2-1, is GAGVSQSPRYKVTKRGQDVALRCDPISGHVSLYWYRQALGQGPEFLTYFNYEAQQDKSGLPNDRFSAERPEGSISTLTIQRTEQRDSAMYRCASSPRGTGLYNEQFFGPGTRLTVL.

The chain couples TRBV12-5 to TRBJ1-4; D perhaps matches TRBD1 (6 bases). This CDR3 is 12 amino acids long. In germline, CDR1 is LGHNT, CDR2 FRNRAP. Trimming left V 7 bases short and J 7 bases short, with 10 bases between. The CDR3 region is CASAQGREKLFF. For the CDR3, the DNA is TGTGCTAGTGCCCAGGGGCGTGAAAAACTGTTTTTT.

This clone has a single count. This rearrangement joins TRBV11-3 to TRBJ2-7; D not certain. CDR3 length equals 13 residues. In germline, CDR1 is SGHNT, CDR2 YENEEA. V was cut by 0 bases and J by 6 bases, with 9 bases left in between. For the CDR3, the DNA is TGTGCCAGCAGCTTAGATAGTACCATCGAGCAGTACTTC. Protein sequence: CASSLDSTIEQYF.

The CDR3 loop is CASSVDRGNTIYF. The CDR3 DNA reads TGTGCCAGCAGCGTGGACAGGGGAAACACCATATATTTT. The chain is built from TRBV5-8 and TRBJ1-3; 7 bases line up with TRBD1. Germline CDR1 SGHTS, CDR2 YDEGEE. This CDR3 is 13 amino acids long. Trimming took 4 bases from V and 4 from J; bases not matched to a gene: 2.

The chain links TRBV6-6 to TRBJ1-1; D is unresolved. Per the germline V gene, CDR1 is MNHNY and CDR2 is SVGAGI (reference sequence). Deletions cut 7 bases from V and 1 base from J, with 10 bases between. CDR3 length equals 13 residues. The CDR3 reads CASKLQRNTEAFF. The CDR3 DNA reads as TGTGCCAGCAAATTACAGAGGAACACTGAAGCTTTCTTT.

This clone was observed a single time. V is TRBV6-5 and J is TRBJ1-1; TRBD1 matches at 9 bases. This CDR3 contains 13 residues. V lost 8 bases and J lost 4; bases outside the gene matches: 5. Germline-derived CDR1 and CDR2 are MNHEY and SVGAGI. The CDR3 DNA reads as TGTGCCAGCGGGGGACAGGGAGCCACTGAAGCTTTCTTT. Amino acids: CASGGQGATEAFF.

This clone was seen more than once but under ten times. The V and J genes are TRBV21-1 and TRBJ2-5; the table's D call TRBD2 went unverified against the DNA. TRBV21-1 is listed as a pseudogene. This CDR3 is 11 amino acids long. The CDR3 bases are TGTGCCAGCAGCCTCCAAGAGACCCAGTACTTC. Translation gives CASSLQETQYF.

The rearrangement links TRBV7-8 to TRBJ2-7; 11 nucleotides line up with TRBD2. J lost 13 bases, V lost 5 bases, and 13 bases had no gene match. The CDR3 loop spans 14 amino acids. CDR1 and CDR2 (germline): SGHVS, FQNEAQ. CDR3 nucleotide sequence: TGTGCCAGCAGCACAGGGACTAGCGGCCGATTTAAATACTTC. This codes for CASSTGTSGRFKYF. Based on the CDR3 plus reference TRBV7-8 and TRBJ2-7, the full variable domain is GAGVSQSPRYKVAKRGQDVALRCDPISGHVSLFWYQQALGQGPEFLTYFQNEAQLDKSGLPSDRFFAERPEGSVSTLKIQRTQQEDSAVYLCASSTGTSGRFKYFGPGTRLTVT.

This clone was observed a few times. This chain links TRBV13 with TRBJ2-7; tentative D call: TRBD2 (6 bases). The germline V gene has CDR1 PRHDT and CDR2 FYEKMQ (reference sequence). CDR3 size: 15 residues. With 3 bases removed from V and 1 base from J, the gap between germline ends came to 13 bases. The CDR3 reads CASSLAGTVSYEQYF. The CDR3 DNA follows: TGTGCCAGCAGCTTGGCCGGGACTGTATCCTACGAGCAGTACTTC.

The chain uses TRBV27 and TRBJ2-5, with TRBD2 matching 11 bases. V lost 5 bases, J lost 3 bases, and 5 bases stayed unmatched. The CDR3 sequence is 15 residues long. From germline, CDR1 is MNHEY and CDR2 SMNVEV (reference sequence). The DNA of the CDR3 is TGTGCCAGCAGTGCGGGACTAGCGGTCAAAGAGACCCAGTACTTC. Translated: CASSAGLAVKETQYF.

This CDR3 reads CASSPPGQALAKNIQYF. The CDR3 nucleotides read TGTGCCAGCAGCCCCCCCGGACAGGCCCTAGCCAAAAACATTCAGTACTTC. This chain connects TRBV7-2 to TRBJ2-4, with 7 nucleotides matching TRBD1. CDR1 and CDR2 (germline): SGHTA, FQGNSA. The CDR3 totals 17 residues. With V trimmed by 5 bases and J by 0 bases, 10 bases remained unmatched.

The chain recombines TRBV6-2 or TRBV6-3 with TRBJ2-5, with D unclear. Per the germline V gene, CDR1 is MNHEY and CDR2 is SVGEGT. V was cut by 6 bases and J by 4 bases, with 24 bases left in between. The CDR3 has 17 residues. The CDR3 loop reads CASSLLTPDFGRETQYF. CDR3 nucleotide sequence: TGTGCCAGCAGCCTCCTCACACCCGACTTCGGTCGAGAGACCCAGTACTTC.